Reported below is one T cell receptor beta chain. This sample stems from a study of cytomegalovirus exposure and HLA in healthy donors. As for the study in general: The Caucasian-associated ancestry cluster contained about four fifths of the roughly 370 genotyped donors.

The V gene's germline CDR1 is SGHVS and CDR2 FQNEAQ. J lost 2 bases, V lost 4 bases, and 4 bases had no gene match. The CDR3 runs 16 residues. The study ran its PCR with 60 Vbeta and 13 Jbeta primers. The assay was immunoSEQ multiplex PCR, and TCRdb's table has in-frame clones only and misses some. Of about 210,000 clones listed, about 82% are singletons. Sequencing was performed on PBMCs. The origin of this receptor is a man in his thirties or forties in good health and CMV-seronegative. The chain joins TRBV7-8 to TRBJ2-5, with 13 bases matching TRBD2. DNA of the CDR3: TGTGCCAGCAGCTCCCGACTAGCGGGAGGTCAAGAGACCCAGTACTTC. This translates into CASSSRLAGGQETQYF.